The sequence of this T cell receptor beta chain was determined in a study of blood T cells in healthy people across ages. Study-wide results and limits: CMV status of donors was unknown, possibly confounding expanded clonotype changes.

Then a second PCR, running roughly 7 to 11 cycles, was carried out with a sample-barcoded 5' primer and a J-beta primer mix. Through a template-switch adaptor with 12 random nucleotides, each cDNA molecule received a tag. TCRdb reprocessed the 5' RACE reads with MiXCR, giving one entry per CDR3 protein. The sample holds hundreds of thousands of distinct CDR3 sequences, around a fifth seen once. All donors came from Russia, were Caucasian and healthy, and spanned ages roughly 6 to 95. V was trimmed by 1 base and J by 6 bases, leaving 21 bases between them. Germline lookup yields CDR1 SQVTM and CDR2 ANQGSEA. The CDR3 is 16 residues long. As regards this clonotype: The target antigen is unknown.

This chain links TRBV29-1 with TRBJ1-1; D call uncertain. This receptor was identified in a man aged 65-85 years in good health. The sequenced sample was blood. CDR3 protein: CSVEVGIGGDGAEAFF. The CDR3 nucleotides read TGCAGCGTTGAAGTAGGTATCGGCGGAGATGGTGCTGAAGCTTTCTTT.